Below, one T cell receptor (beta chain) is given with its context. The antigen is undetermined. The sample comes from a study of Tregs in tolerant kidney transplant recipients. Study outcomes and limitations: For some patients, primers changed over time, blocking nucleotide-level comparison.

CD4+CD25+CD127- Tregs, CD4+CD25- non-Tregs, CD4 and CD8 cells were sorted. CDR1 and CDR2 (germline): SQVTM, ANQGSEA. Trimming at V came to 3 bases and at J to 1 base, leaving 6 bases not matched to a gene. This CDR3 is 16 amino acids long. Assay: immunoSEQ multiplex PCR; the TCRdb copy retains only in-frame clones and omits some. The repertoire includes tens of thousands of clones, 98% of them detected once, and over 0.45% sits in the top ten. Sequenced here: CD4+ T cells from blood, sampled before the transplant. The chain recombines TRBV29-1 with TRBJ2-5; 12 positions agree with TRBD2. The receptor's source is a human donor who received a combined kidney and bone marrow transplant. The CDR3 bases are TGCAGCGTTGATAACCTAGCGGGGGGGTTCCAAGAGACCCAGTACTTC. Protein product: CSVDNLAGGFQETQYF.